This is a list of T cell receptor beta chains from one sample in a study of shared clonotypes between healthy human individuals. Clones were sequenced by immunoSEQ multiplex PCR, and TCRdb holds only the in-frame ones, with some missing. Here the sample spans some 700,000 clones, roughly 91% being singletons. Source material: memory CD8+ T cells from PBMCs. Receptors originate from a man aged 18 to 35 in good health. Some clones in this sample may be carry-over from other donors' samples. Both conserved end residues are part of each CDR3. The order of the fields is J gene, D gene, clone size, V gene, CDR3 DNA, CDR3 protein. A D gene is named only where the DNA matches it firmly. For some rows the clone size is stated as once, few or many, or as a class when expanded; others skip it.

j_gene: TRBJ2-1; d_gene: TRBD2; abundance: NA; v_gene: TRBV4-1; CDR3nt: TGCGCCAGCAGCCAAGAGCCCATCGGGAGGCCCTACAATGAGCAGTTCTTC; CDR3aa: CASSQEPIGRPYNEQFF
j_gene: TRBJ1-2; d_gene: NA; abundance: NA; v_gene: TRBV6-1; CDR3nt: TGTGCCAGCAGTGAATCCCCGGGGGCCTACTATGGCTACACCTTC; CDR3aa: CASSESPGAYYGYTF
j_gene: TRBJ1-1; d_gene: NA; abundance: few; v_gene: TRBV28; CDR3nt: TGTGCCAGCAGTTTAAGCAGGGGAACTGCTGAAGCTTTCTTT; CDR3aa: CASSLSRGTAEAFF
j_gene: TRBJ1-5; d_gene: NA; abundance: few; v_gene: TRBV14; CDR3nt: TGTGCCAGCAGCCAAGAGAATCAGCCCCAGCATTTT; CDR3aa: CASSQENQPQHF
j_gene: TRBJ2-2; d_gene: TRBD1; abundance: once; v_gene: TRBV10-3; CDR3nt: TGTGCCATCAGCAATCCGGGACAGCAAGCCGGGGAGCTGTTTTTT; CDR3aa: CAISNPGQQAGELFF
j_gene: TRBJ2-7; d_gene: TRBD1; abundance: NA; v_gene: TRBV29-1; CDR3nt: TGCAGCGTTCTCGGGACAGGGAACTACGAGCAGTACTTC; CDR3aa: CSVLGTGNYEQYF
j_gene: TRBJ1-2; d_gene: NA; abundance: NA; v_gene: TRBV9; CDR3nt: TGTGCCAGCAGCCCCTCGGGCAGCCGATTACCAAACTATGGCTACACCTTC; CDR3aa: CASSPSGSRLPNYGYTF
j_gene: TRBJ1-4; d_gene: TRBD1; abundance: NA; v_gene: TRBV7-8; CDR3nt: TGTGCCAGCAGCTTAGAGGGGACAGGGGGCGGTGATGAAAAACTGTTTTTT; CDR3aa: CASSLEGTGGGDEKLFF
j_gene: TRBJ2-1; d_gene: NA; abundance: many; v_gene: TRBV7-7; CDR3nt: TGTGCCAGCAGTTTAGGGTTGGACTCCTACAATGAGCAGTTCTTC; CDR3aa: CASSLGLDSYNEQFF
j_gene: TRBJ1-5; d_gene: NA; abundance: NA; v_gene: TRBV19; CDR3nt: TGTGCCAGTAGTCTCGCCATACACAGTAGCAATCAGCCCCAGCATTTT; CDR3aa: CASSLAIHSSNQPQHF
j_gene: TRBJ1-2; d_gene: TRBD1; abundance: NA; v_gene: TRBV7-9; CDR3nt: TGTGCCAGCAGCCACCCCACACCGGGACAGGGGGCCAGGGGCTACACCTTC; CDR3aa: CASSHPTPGQGARGYTF
j_gene: TRBJ2-3; d_gene: NA; abundance: NA; v_gene: TRBV6-6; CDR3nt: TGTGCCAGCAGTTACTGGGACCTGGCAACAGATACGCAGTATTTT; CDR3aa: CASSYWDLATDTQYF
j_gene: TRBJ2-6; d_gene: NA; abundance: NA; v_gene: TRBV27; CDR3nt: TGTGCCAGCAGTTTGAGTGGGATCTCTGGGGCCAACGTCCTGACTTTC; CDR3aa: CASSLSGISGANVLTF